This TCR beta chain was sequenced for a study of T cell responses to AZD1222 COVID-19 vaccine. The study's findings and limits: Just six or seven AZD1222 recipients tested seropositive at baseline. Most donors were white British and more were female, and clonal diversity was possibly underestimated. A reported finding is that nearly half of spike-specific TCRs target unmutated variant regions. Increased Spike-specific TCR breadth and depth were observed after two AZD1222 doses.

As for this clone: No antigen is known for it.

Germline V CDR1 and CDR2: SNHLY, FYNNEI. Germline trimming cut 8 bases from V and 10 bases from J; bases unmatched to any gene: 6. This CDR3 contains 13 residues. Measured with immunoSEQ multiplex PCR; TCRdb has only the in-frame clones, and not every one. The table records 250,000 to 300,000 clones, approximately 94% of them present only once. The sequenced sample was peripheral blood, obtained 28 days after the second AZD1222 dose. The sequence derives from an adult who received the AZD1222 COVID-19 vaccine. The V and J genes are TRBV2 and TRBJ2-5, with 14 positions matching TRBD2. The CDR3 nucleotides read TGTGCCAGCGGACTAGCGGGAGGCGGTGGCCAGTACTTC. Protein product: CASGLAGGGGQYF.